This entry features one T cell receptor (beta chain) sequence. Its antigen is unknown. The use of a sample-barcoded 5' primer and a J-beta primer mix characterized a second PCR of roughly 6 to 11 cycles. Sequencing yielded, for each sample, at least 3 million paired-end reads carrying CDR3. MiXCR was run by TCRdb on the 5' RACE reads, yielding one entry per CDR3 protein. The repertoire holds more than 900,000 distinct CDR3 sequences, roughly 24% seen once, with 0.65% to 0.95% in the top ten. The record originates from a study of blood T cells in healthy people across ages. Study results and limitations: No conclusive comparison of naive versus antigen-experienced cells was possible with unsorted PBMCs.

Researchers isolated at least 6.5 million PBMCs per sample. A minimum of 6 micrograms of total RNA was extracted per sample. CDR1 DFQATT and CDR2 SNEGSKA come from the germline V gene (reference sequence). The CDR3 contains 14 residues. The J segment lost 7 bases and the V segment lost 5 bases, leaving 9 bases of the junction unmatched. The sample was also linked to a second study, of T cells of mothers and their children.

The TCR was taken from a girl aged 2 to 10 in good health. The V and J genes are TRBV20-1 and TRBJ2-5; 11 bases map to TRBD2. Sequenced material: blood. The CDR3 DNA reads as TGCAGTGCTCTCGGACTAGCGGGTTTCGGGACCCAGTACTTC. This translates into CSALGLAGFGTQYF.